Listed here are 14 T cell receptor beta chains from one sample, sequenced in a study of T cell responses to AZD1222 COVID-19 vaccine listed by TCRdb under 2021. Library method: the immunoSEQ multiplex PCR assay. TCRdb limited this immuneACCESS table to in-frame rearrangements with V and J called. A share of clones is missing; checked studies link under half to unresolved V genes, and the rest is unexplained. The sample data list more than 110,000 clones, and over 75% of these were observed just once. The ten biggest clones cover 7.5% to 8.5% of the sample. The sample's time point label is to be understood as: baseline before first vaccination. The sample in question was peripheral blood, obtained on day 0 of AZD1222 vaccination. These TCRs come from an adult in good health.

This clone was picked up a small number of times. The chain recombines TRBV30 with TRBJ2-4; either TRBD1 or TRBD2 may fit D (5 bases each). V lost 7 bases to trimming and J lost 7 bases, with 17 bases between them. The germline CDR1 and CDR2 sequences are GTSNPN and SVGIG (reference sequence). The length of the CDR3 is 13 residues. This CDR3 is CASLAGTGNIQYF. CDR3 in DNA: TGTGCCTCCTTGGCAGGGACGGGGAACATTCAGTACTTC. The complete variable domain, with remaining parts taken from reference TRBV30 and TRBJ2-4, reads SQTIHQWPATLVQPVGSPLSLECTVEGTSNPNLYWYRQAAGRGLQLLFYSVGIGQISSEVPQNLSASRPQDRQFILSSKKLLLSDSGFYLCASLAGTGNIQYFGAGTRLSVL.

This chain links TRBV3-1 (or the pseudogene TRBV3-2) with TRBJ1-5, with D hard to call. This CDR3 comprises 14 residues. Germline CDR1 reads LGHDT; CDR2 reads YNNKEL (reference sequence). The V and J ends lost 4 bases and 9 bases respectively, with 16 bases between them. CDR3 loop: CASSPAGPGSPQHF. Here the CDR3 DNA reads TGTGCCAGCAGCCCTGCCGGGCCGGGATCGCCCCAGCATTTT.

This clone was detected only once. CDR3 residues: CASSFLGGTEAFF. In DNA, the CDR3 is TGTGCCAGCAGCTTCCTCGGGGGCACTGAAGCTTTCTTT. The chain links TRBV7-9 to TRBJ1-1; D possibly corresponds to TRBD1 (5 bases). This CDR3 comprises 13 residues. Trimming cost V 3 bases and J 4 bases, with 9 bases left between them. Germline V gene data show CDR1 as SEHNR and CDR2 as FQNEAQ (reference sequence).

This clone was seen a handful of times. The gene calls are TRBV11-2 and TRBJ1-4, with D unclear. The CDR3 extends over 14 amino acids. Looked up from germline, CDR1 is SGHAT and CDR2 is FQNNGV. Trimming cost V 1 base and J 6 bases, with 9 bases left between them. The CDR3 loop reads CASSLVLRDEKLFF. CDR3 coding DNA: TGTGCCAGCAGCTTAGTCTTGAGGGATGAAAAACTGTTTTTT.

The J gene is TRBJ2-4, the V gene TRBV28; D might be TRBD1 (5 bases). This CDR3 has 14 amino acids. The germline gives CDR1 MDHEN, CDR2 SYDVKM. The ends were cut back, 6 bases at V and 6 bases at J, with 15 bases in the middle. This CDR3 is CASSSFRTLNIQYF. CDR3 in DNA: TGTGCCAGCAGCTCCTTTAGGACACTAAACATTCAGTACTTC.

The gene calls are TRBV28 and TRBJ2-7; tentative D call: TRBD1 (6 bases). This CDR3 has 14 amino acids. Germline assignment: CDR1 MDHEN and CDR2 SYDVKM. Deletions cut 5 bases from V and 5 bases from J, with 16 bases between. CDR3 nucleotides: TGTGCCAGCAGTAAACAGGGTTTCTCGGACGAGCAGTACTTC. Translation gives CASSKQGFSDEQYF. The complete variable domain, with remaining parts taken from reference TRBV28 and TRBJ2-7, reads DVKVTQSSRYLVKRTGEKVFLECVQDMDHENMFWYRQDPGLGLRLIYFSYDVKMKEKGDIPEGYSVSREKKERFSLILESASTNQTSMYLCASSKQGFSDEQYFGPGTRLTVT.

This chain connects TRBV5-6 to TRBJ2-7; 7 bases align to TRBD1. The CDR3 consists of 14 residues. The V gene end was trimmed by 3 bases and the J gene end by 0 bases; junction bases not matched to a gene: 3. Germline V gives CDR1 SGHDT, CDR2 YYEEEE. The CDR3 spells CASSSRGFSYEQYF. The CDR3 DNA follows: TGTGCCAGCAGCTCCAGGGGGTTCTCCTACGAGCAGTACTTC. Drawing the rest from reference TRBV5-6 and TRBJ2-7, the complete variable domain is DAGVTQSPTHLIKTRGQQVTLRCSPKSGHDTVSWYQQALGQGPQFIFQYYEEEERQRGNFPDRFSGHQFPNYSSELNVNALLLGDSALYLCASSSRGFSYEQYFGPGTRLTVT.

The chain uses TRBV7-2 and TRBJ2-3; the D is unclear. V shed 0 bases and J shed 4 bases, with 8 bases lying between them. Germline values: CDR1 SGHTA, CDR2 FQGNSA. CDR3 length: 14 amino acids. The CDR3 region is CASSLAGRPDTQYF. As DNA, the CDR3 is TGTGCCAGCAGCTTAGCCGGACGCCCAGATACGCAGTATTTT. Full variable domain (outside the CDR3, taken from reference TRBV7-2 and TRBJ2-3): GAGVSQSPSNKVTEKGKDVELRCDPISGHTALYWYRQSLGQGLEFLIYFQGNSAPDKSGLPSDRFSAERTGGSVSTLTIQRTQQEDSAVYLCASSLAGRPDTQYFGPGTRLTVL.

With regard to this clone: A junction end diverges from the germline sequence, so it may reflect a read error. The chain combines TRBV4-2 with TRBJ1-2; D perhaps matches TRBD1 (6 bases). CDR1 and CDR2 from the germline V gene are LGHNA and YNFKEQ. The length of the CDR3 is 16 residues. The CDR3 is CAGSSMGEGDDYGYTF. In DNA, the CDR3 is TGTGCCGGCAGCTCTATGGGGGAGGGGGATGACTATGGCTACACCTTC.

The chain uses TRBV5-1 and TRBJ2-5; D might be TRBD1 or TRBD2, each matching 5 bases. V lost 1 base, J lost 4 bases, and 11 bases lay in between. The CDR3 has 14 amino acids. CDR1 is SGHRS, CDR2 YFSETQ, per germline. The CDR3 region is CASSLIPGRETQYF. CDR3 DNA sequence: TGCGCCAGCAGCTTGATCCCAGGGAGAGAGACCCAGTACTTC.

CDR3 protein: CASSESLNSPLHF. CDR3 bases: TGTGCCAGCAGTGAAAGCCTGAATTCACCCCTCCACTTT. This chain joins TRBV6-1 and TRBJ1-6; the D is unclear. Germline V gene sequence: CDR1 MNHNS, CDR2 SASEGT. V lost 2 bases, J lost 7 bases, and 6 bases lay in between. This CDR3 contains 13 residues.

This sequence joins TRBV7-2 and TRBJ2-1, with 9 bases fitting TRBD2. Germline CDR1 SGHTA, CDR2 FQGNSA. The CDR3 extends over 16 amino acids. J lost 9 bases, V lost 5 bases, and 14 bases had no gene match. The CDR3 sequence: CASSRPPGLANIEQFF. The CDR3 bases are TGTGCCAGCAGCCGGCCTCCGGGACTAGCAAACATTGAGCAGTTCTTC. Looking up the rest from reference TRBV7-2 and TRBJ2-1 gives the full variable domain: GAGVSQSPSNKVTEKGKDVELRCDPISGHTALYWYRQSLGQGLEFLIYFQGNSAPDKSGLPSDRFSAERTGGSVSTLTIQRTQQEDSAVYLCASSRPPGLANIEQFFGPGTRLTVL.

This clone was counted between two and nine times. Here the CDR3 reads CASSIGTGQGIYEQYF. Here the CDR3 DNA reads TGTGCCAGTAGTATAGGAACTGGGCAGGGAATTTACGAGCAGTACTTC. This chain uses TRBV19 with TRBJ2-7, with a tentative D call TRBD1 (5 bases). Trimming took off 1 base at V and 4 bases at J, with 17 bases between the two ends. This CDR3 has 16 amino acids. CDR1 is LNHDA and CDR2 is SQIVND in the germline V gene (reference sequence). The full variable domain, completed using reference TRBV19 and TRBJ2-7, is DGGITQSPKYLFRKEGQNVTLSCEQNLNHDAMYWYRQDPGQGLRLIYYSQIVNDFQKGDIAEGYSVSREKKESFPLTVTSAQKNPTAFYLCASSIGTGQGIYEQYFGPGTRLTVT.

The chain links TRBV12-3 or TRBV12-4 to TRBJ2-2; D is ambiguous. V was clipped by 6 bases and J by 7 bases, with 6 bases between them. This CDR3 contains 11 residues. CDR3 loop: CASSRGGELFF. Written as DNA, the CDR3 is TGTGCCAGCAGCCGCGGCGGGGAGCTGTTTTTT.